This T cell receptor beta chain was found in a study of shared clonotypes between healthy human individuals. Broader study findings: Shared across a few donors were 4% to 6% of the naive CD4 clonotypes.

Donors, without exception, were Caucasian adults residing in Nashville, Tennessee. This clone has more than one count but fewer than ten. Its antigen is not known. Every subset's genomic DNA went evenly onto several immunoSEQ plates. Repertoires were generated with immunoSEQ multiplex PCR, while TCRdb's copy carries only in-frame clones and drops some. The sample includes 550,000 to 700,000 clones, 55% to 85% of them seen just once. The length of the CDR3 is 18 residues. V gave up 5 bases and J gave up 8 bases; unmatched junction bases: 16. Germline-derived CDR1 and CDR2 are SEHNR and FQNEAQ (reference sequence).

This TCR derives from a woman aged 30 to 39 in good health. Sequencing was performed on memory CD4+ T cells sorted from blood. The subset is: CD45RA-negative fraction. The V call is TRBV7-9, the J call TRBJ2-1; 12 bases agree with TRBD2. CDR3 DNA: TGTGCCAGCAGCAATAGAGGGACTAGCGGGCCCACGGAGTATGAGCAGTTCTTC. Its protein product is CASSNRGTSGPTEYEQFF. The full variable domain, rest sourced from reference TRBV7-9 and TRBJ2-1, is DTGVSQNPRHKITKRGQNVTFRCDPISEHNRLYWYRQTLGQGPEFLTYFQNEAQLEKSRLLSDRFSAERPKGSFSTLEIQRTEQGDSAMYLCASSNRGTSGPTEYEQFFGPGTRLTVL.